This TCR beta chain emerged from a study of T-cell reconstitution after alpha-beta-depleted transplantation in children. During its preparation, the TCRbeta library received unique molecular identifiers. TCRdb analysed the PCR reads with MiXCR anew, one entry per CDR3 protein. The data hold about 610,000 distinct CDR3 sequences, with about 10% observed a single time. V lost 0 bases to trimming and J lost 11 bases, with 13 bases between them. The germline gives CDR1 DFQATT, CDR2 SNEGSKA (reference sequence). This CDR3 is 12 amino acids long. A few counts support this clonotype. This clonotype was obtained from a human donor who donated a stem cell graft to a child with acute myeloid leukemia. The V gene is TRBV20-1, the J gene TRBJ1-1; tentatively, D is TRBD1 (5 bases). Specimen: PBMCs from the stem cell graft donor, collected from the stem cell graft. The CDR3: CSARDTQGFAFF. The CDR3 nucleotides are TGCAGTGCTAGAGATACCCAGGGTTTCGCTTTCTTT.